Below are 25 T cell receptor beta chains sequenced from a single sample in a study of blood T cell repertoires in COVID-19. Sequencing was performed with immunoSEQ multiplex PCR; in TCRdb, only in-frame clones are kept and a portion is missing. The data show 170,000 or so clones, approximately 87% seen once. The specimen sequenced was peripheral blood. These receptors came from a young woman who had recovered from COVID-19.

As DNA, the CDR3 is TGTGCCAGCGTGAGCCAGGGTTCAACTAATGAAAAACTGTTTTTT. This encodes CASVSQGSTNEKLFF. The chain joins TRBV7-9 to TRBJ1-4; TRBD1 might be the D (5 bases). This CDR3 contains 15 residues. Germline CDR1 and CDR2: SEHNR and FQNEAQ (reference sequence). Trimming took 8 bases from V and 0 from J, leaving 13 bases between them.

The rearrangement joins TRBV7-8 to TRBJ2-3, with TRBD2 matching over 11 bases. Germline V gene data show CDR1 as SGHVS and CDR2 as FQNEAQ. The V gene end was trimmed by 5 bases and the J gene end by 9 bases; junction bases not matched to a gene: 16. The CDR3 is 17 amino acids. CDR3 sequence: CASSPPVAGGPGGTQYF. CDR3 nucleotides: TGTGCCAGCAGCCCCCCGGTAGCGGGAGGGCCAGGGGGCACGCAGTATTTT.

Only a few counts were recorded for this clone. The chain joins TRBV24-1 to TRBJ2-3; TRBD1 matches 9 bases. Trimming took 9 bases from V and 1 from J; bases not matched to a gene: 7. Germline CDR1 KGHDR, CDR2 SFDVKD. The CDR3 covers 15 residues. This CDR3 is CATSLQGAGTDTQYF. The CDR3 nucleotides read TGTGCCACCTCTTTACAGGGGGCCGGCACAGATACGCAGTATTTT.

This chain joins TRBV27 and TRBJ2-1; TRBD2 agrees at 12 bases. With V trimmed by 5 bases and J by 8 bases, 7 bases remained unmatched. Looked up from germline, CDR1 is MNHEY and CDR2 is SMNVEV (reference sequence). The CDR3 totals 15 residues. CDR3 bases: TGTGCCAGCAGTCTCCGGACTAGCGGGGACTATGAGCAGTTCTTC. It translates to CASSLRTSGDYEQFF.

This clone has just one count. The rearrangement joins TRBV14 to TRBJ1-5, with D tentatively TRBD1 (6 bases). The V end lost 4 bases, the J end lost 1 base, and 8 bases lay between the germline ends. Germline V lookup: CDR1 SGHDN, CDR2 FVKESK. This CDR3 has 14 residues. CDR3 nucleotides: TGTGCCAGCAGCCTAACAGGGAGCAATCAGCCCCAGCATTTT. It codes for CASSLTGSNQPQHF.

CDR3 sequence reads: CASSPDRNYGYTF. DNA of the CDR3: TGTGCCAGCAGCCCTGACAGGAACTATGGCTACACCTTC. The chain combines TRBV7-3 with TRBJ1-2, with TRBD1 as a possible D gene (6 bases). The germline V and J ends were trimmed by 5 bases and 2 bases, with 9 bases remaining between them. Per germline, CDR1 SGHTA and CDR2 FQGTGA. The CDR3 sequence is 13 residues long.

The V and J genes are TRBV3-1 (or the pseudogene TRBV3-2) and TRBJ2-7; D remains ambiguous. V dropped 0 bases and J dropped 3 bases, with 12 bases sitting between them. The CDR3 is made up of 15 amino acids. Germline CDR1 and CDR2: LGHDT and YNNKEL (reference sequence). This chain's CDR3 is CASSQDFEDYYEQYF. In DNA form, the CDR3 reads TGTGCCAGCAGCCAAGATTTTGAGGATTACTACGAGCAGTACTTC.

The V and J genes are TRBV6-5 and TRBJ1-4; 12 bases agree with TRBD1. From germline, CDR1 is MNHEY and CDR2 SVGAGI. After removal of 5 bases from V and 7 bases from J, the junction contained 2 bases not matched to a gene. This CDR3 comprises 14 residues. In nucleotides, the CDR3 is TGTGCCAGCAGTCCGGGACAGGGGGCTGAAAAACTGTTTTTT. Amino acids: CASSPGQGAEKLFF.

The genes are TRBV28 and TRBJ2-5; D call uncertain. CDR3 length: 12 residues. Germline values: CDR1 MDHEN, CDR2 SYDVKM. V dropped 4 bases and J dropped 5 bases, with 8 bases sitting between them. Written as DNA, the CDR3 is TGTGCCAGCAGTTCGTCCGTGGAGACCCAGTACTTC. This codes for CASSSSVETQYF. Filled out from reference TRBV28 and TRBJ2-5, the complete variable domain reads DVKVTQSSRYLVKRTGEKVFLECVQDMDHENMFWYRQDPGLGLRLIYFSYDVKMKEKGDIPEGYSVSREKKERFSLILESASTNQTSMYLCASSSSVETQYFGPGTRLLVL.

The CDR3 sequence is CASRSGQGAFYTF. DNA of the CDR3: TGTGCCAGCAGATCGGGACAGGGGGCTTTCTACACCTTC. The J gene is TRBJ1-2, the V gene TRBV7-9; the match to TRBD1 covers 12 bases. Losses at the gene ends were 6 bases for V and 10 bases for J; bases not matched to a gene: 6. Germline V gene sequence: CDR1 SEHNR, CDR2 FQNEAQ (reference sequence). This CDR3 region has 13 residues.

The genes are TRBV11-2 and TRBJ1-1, with 8 bases matching TRBD1. This CDR3 comprises 17 residues. Germline assignment: CDR1 SGHAT and CDR2 FQNNGV. V shed 2 bases and J 4 bases; nucleotides not matched to a gene: 12. The CDR3 sequence is CASSLNQGALSVTEAFF. The DNA for the CDR3 is TGTGCCAGCAGCTTAAACCAGGGGGCGTTATCGGTCACTGAAGCTTTCTTT.

V and J are TRBV11-2 and TRBJ2-7; the D is unclear. Germline CDR1 is SGHAT and CDR2 is FQNNGV. The CDR3 length is 15 residues. Trimming took 0 bases from V and 3 from J, leaving 12 bases between them. The chain's CDR3 is CASSLEMATYYEQYV. CDR3 coding DNA: TGTGCCAGCAGCTTAGAGATGGCGACTTACTACGAGCAGTACGTC.

The chain's CDR3 is CASSTDGGRETQYF. DNA for the CDR3: TGTGCCAGCAGCACAGACGGAGGGCGGGAGACCCAGTACTTC. This chain uses TRBV5-4 with TRBJ2-5; the D gene is possibly TRBD2 (6 bases). CDR1 SGHNT and CDR2 YYREEE come from the germline V gene (reference sequence). The CDR3 has 14 residues. V was shortened by 4 bases and J by 5 bases, with 15 bases between the two germline ends.

The V gene is TRBV29-1, the J gene TRBJ2-1, with D maybe TRBD2 (5 bases). This CDR3 has 13 residues. Looked up from germline, CDR1 is SQVTM and CDR2 is ANQGSEA. Trimming left V 6 bases short and J 4 bases short, with 13 bases between. CDR3 bases: TGCAGCGTCGTGAGTCTAGCTTACAATGAGCAGTTCTTC. Amino acid sequence: CSVVSLAYNEQFF.

This clone has a single count. The genes are TRBV6-6 and TRBJ1-2; TRBD1 matches at 7 bases. The CDR3 spans 16 residues. CDR1 and CDR2 (germline): MNHNY, SVGAGI (reference sequence). V was clipped by 9 bases and J by 6 bases; unmatched bases: 19. The CDR3 is CASFTRTGERRDGYTF. In DNA, the CDR3 is TGTGCCAGTTTCACAAGGACAGGAGAACGAAGGGATGGCTACACCTTC.

This rearrangement joins TRBV9 to TRBJ2-7, with 10 bases that match TRBD1. This CDR3 is 15 amino acids long. Per the germline V gene, CDR1 is SGDLS and CDR2 is YYNGEE. V was pared by 4 bases and J by 6 bases, with 10 bases of the junction left unmatched. The CDR3 here is CASSFSGTGVSEQYF. CDR3 sequence (DNA): TGTGCCAGCAGCTTTTCCGGGACAGGGGTATCCGAGCAGTACTTC.

The chain combines TRBV2 with TRBJ2-6; TRBD1 might be the D (5 bases). V was trimmed by 3 bases and J by 2 bases, leaving 11 bases between them. The CDR3 length is 16 residues. CDR1 is SNHLY and CDR2 is FYNNEI in the germline V gene. The CDR3 DNA reads TGTGCCAGCAGTGAGGGGCTACTAACTGGGGCCAACGTCCTGACTTTC. This sequence encodes CASSEGLLTGANVLTF.

The chain uses TRBV7-2 and TRBJ2-2; TRBD2 agrees at 8 bases. Looked up from germline, CDR1 is SGHTA and CDR2 is FQGNSA. CDR3 length: 17 residues. The V and J ends lost 5 bases and 4 bases, in that order; junction bases with no gene match: 12. The CDR3 loop is CASSPSRGGPGTGELFF. The CDR3, as DNA: TGTGCCAGCAGCCCCTCTCGGGGGGGGCCCGGCACCGGGGAGCTGTTTTTT.

The J gene is TRBJ1-1, the V gene TRBV5-1, with 7 bases matching TRBD1. CDR1 is SGHRS and CDR2 is YFSETQ in the germline V gene. The junction had 8 bases not matched to a gene; V was cut back by 0 bases and J by 6 bases. The CDR3 has 15 amino acids. The CDR3 region has the DNA TGCGCCAGCAGCTTGGTGGAGGGGGCAAGGTCTGAAGCTTTCTTT. This codes for CASSLVEGARSEAFF.

A single count supports this clone. CDR3 bases: TGTGCCAGCTCACCCAATACGGGGTTTAAAGAGACCCAGTACTTC. This sequence encodes CASSPNTGFKETQYF. The chain employs TRBV18 and TRBJ2-5; a weak D match, TRBD2 (5 bases). Germline CDR1 and CDR2: KGHSH and LQKENI. CDR3 size: 15 residues. Between the trimmed V and J ends, which lost 3 bases and 3 bases, there was a span of 14 bases.

The chain couples TRBV2 to TRBJ2-7; D possibly corresponds to TRBD2 (5 bases). This CDR3 region has 13 residues. Germline CDR1 reads SNHLY; CDR2 reads FYNNEI. The V gene lost 4 bases and the J gene lost 4 bases, with 11 bases spanning the gap. The CDR3: CASSAGVGYEQYF. The CDR3 DNA reads as TGTGCCAGCAGTGCCGGGGTCGGGTACGAGCAGTACTTC.

This clone came up a few times. The V gene is TRBV9, the J gene TRBJ1-1; D is possibly TRBD1 (5 bases). The V end lost 3 bases, the J end lost 0 bases, and 6 bases lay between the germline ends. CDR3 length: 13 amino acids. Germline CDR1 and CDR2: SGDLS and YYNGEE. The CDR3 reads CASSGGVNTEAFF. In DNA form, the CDR3 reads TGTGCCAGCAGCGGGGGGGTGAACACTGAAGCTTTCTTT. The entire variable domain, with the rest obtained from reference TRBV9 and TRBJ1-1, is as follows: DSGVTQTPKHLITATGQRVTLRCSPRSGDLSVYWYQQSLDQGLQFLIQYYNGEERAKGNILERFSAQQFPDLHSELNLSSLELGDSALYFCASSGGVNTEAFFGQGTRLTVV.

The chain employs TRBV5-5 and TRBJ1-2; 8 bases are shared with TRBD1. Losses at the gene ends were 0 bases for V and 5 bases for J; bases not matched to a gene: 9. This CDR3 contains 16 residues. The germline gives CDR1 SGHKS, CDR2 YYEKEE (reference sequence). The CDR3 nucleotides read TGTGCCAGCAGCTTGGGGGACAGGAGGGGGCTATATGGCTACACCTTC. This gives the protein CASSLGDRRGLYGYTF.

CDR3 sequence (DNA): TGTGCCAGCACCCCCGGACAGGGCTATGGCTACACCTTC. Residues: CASTPGQGYGYTF. The V and J genes are TRBV7-2 and TRBJ1-2; 8 bases line up with TRBD1. Germline values: CDR1 SGHTA, CDR2 FQGNSA. Losses at the gene ends were 7 bases for V and 4 bases for J; bases not matched to a gene: 5. This CDR3 comprises 13 residues.

Regarding this clone: This could be a read error, since a much larger clone is one nucleotide away. The chain recombines TRBV6-5 with TRBJ1-5, with a weak D call TRBD1 (6 bases). The CDR3 covers 13 residues. V was pared by 5 bases and J by 3 bases, with 8 bases between. Germline V gene lookup returns CDR1 MNHEY and CDR2 SVGAGI. CDR3 nucleotides: TGTGCCAGCAGTCGACAGGACAATCAGCCCCAGCATTTT. Residues: CASSRQDNQPQHF.